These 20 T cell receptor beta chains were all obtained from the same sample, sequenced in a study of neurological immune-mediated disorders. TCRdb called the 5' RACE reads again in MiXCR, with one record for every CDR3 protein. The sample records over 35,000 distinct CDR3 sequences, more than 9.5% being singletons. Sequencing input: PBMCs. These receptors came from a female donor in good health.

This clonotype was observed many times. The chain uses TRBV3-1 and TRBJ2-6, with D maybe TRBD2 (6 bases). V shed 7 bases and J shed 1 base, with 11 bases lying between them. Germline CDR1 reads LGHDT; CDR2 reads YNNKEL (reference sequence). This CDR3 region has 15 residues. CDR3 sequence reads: CASTRAGSGANVLTF. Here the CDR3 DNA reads TGTGCCAGCACCAGGGCGGGATCTGGGGCCAACGTCCTGACTTTC.

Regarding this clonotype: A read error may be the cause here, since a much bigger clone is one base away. The CDR3 loop reads CASSTQMRGYTF. The CDR3 nucleotides read TGTGCCAGCAGTACACAAATGCGGGGCTACACCTTC. The J gene is TRBJ1-2, the V gene TRBV12-3 or TRBV12-4; D gene ambiguous. V lost 5 bases and J lost 8, with 12 bases in between. This CDR3 comprises 12 residues.

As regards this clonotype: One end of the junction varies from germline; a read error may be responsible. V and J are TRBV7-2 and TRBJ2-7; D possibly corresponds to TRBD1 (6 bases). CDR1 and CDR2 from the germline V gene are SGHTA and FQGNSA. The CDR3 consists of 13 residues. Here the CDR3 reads CASSQGGHRDPGF. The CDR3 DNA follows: TGTGCCAGCAGCCAAGGGGGACACCGGGACCCCGGCTTC.

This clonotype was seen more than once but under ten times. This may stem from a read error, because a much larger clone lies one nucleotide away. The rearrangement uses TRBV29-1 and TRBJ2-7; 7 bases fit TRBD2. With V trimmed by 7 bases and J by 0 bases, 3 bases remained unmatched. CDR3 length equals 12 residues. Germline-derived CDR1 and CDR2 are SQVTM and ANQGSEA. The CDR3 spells CSGGGDSYEQYF. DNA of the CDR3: TGCAGCGGGGGGGGGGACTCCTACGAGCAGTACTTC.

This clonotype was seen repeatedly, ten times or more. Here the CDR3 reads CSAAGRGTATYEQYF. CDR3 DNA: TGCAGTGCTGCGGGCCGGGGGACAGCAACCTACGAGCAGTACTTC. The chain uses TRBV20-1 and TRBJ2-7, with D perhaps TRBD1 (7 bases). Germline lookup yields CDR1 DFQATT and CDR2 SNEGSKA (reference sequence). This CDR3 comprises 15 residues. The V and J ends lost 5 bases and 2 bases respectively, with 19 bases between them.

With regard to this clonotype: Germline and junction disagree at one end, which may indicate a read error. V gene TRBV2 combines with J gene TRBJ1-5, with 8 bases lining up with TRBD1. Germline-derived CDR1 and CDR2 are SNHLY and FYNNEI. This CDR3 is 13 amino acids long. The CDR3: CSSSGQGGQPQHF. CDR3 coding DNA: TGTTCCAGCAGTGGACAGGGTGGACAGCCCCAGCATTTT.

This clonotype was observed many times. The CDR3 is CSVAVGGLYGYTF. The CDR3 DNA is TGCAGCGTCGCGGTCGGGGGTCTCTATGGCTACACCTTC. V is TRBV29-1 and J is TRBJ1-2, with a tentative D call TRBD1 (5 bases). Germline V lookup: CDR1 SQVTM, CDR2 ANQGSEA. The CDR3 sequence is 13 residues long. Trimming removed 6 bases at V and 4 bases at J, with 15 bases between.

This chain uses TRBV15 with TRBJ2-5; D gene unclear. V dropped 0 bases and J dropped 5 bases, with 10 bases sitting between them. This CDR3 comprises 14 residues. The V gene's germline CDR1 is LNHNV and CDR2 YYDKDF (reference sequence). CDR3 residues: CATSRDPLWETQYF. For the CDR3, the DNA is TGTGCCACCAGCAGAGATCCCCTTTGGGAGACCCAGTACTTC. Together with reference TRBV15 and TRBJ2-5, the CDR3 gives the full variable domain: DAMVIQNPRYQVTQFGKPVTLSCSQTLNHNVMYWYQQKSSQAPKLLFHYYDKDFNNEADTPDNFQSRRPNTSFCFLDIRSPGLGDTAMYLCATSRDPLWETQYFGPGTRLLVL.

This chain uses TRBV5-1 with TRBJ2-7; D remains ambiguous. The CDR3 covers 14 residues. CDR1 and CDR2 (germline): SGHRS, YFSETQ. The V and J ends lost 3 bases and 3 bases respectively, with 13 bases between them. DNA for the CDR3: TGCGCCAGCAGCTCCGAGGAAAGGTACTACGAGCAGTACTTC. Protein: CASSSEERYYEQYF.

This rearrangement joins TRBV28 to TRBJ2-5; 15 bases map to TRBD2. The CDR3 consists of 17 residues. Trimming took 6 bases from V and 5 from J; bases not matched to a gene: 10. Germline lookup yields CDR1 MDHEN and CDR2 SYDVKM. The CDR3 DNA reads TGTGCCAGCAGCGTAGGGACTAGCGGGGGGCTTTGGGAGACCCAGTACTTC. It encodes CASSVGTSGGLWETQYF.

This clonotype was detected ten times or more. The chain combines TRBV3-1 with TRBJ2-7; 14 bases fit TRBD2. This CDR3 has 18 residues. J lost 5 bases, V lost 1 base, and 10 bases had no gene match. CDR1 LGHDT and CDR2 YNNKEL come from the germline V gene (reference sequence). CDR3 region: CASSQGGLAGGTRDEQYF. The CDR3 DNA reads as TGTGCCAGCAGCCAAGGCGGACTAGCGGGAGGTACCAGGGACGAGCAGTACTTC.

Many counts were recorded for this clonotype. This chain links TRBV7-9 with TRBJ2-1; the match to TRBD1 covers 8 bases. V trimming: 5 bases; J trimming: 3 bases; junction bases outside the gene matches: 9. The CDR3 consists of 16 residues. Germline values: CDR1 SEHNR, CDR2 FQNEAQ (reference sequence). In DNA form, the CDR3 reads TGTGCCAGCAGCCCCCGACAGGGGATCGTCTACAATGAGCAGTTCTTC. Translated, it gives CASSPRQGIVYNEQFF.

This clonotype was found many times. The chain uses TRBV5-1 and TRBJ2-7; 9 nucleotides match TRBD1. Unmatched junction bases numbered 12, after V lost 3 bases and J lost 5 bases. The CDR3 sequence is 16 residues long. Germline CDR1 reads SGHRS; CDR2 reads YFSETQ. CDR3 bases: TGCGCCAGCAGCTCAACACCGGGACAGGGTAACAACGAGCAGTACTTC. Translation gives CASSSTPGQGNNEQYF.

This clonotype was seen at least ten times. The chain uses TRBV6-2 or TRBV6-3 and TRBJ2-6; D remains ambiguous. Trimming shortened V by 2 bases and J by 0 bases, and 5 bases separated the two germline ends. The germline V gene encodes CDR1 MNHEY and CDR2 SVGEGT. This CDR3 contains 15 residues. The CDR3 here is CASSYGYSGANVLTF. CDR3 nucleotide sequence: TGTGCCAGCAGTTACGGGTACTCTGGGGCCAACGTCCTGACTTTC.

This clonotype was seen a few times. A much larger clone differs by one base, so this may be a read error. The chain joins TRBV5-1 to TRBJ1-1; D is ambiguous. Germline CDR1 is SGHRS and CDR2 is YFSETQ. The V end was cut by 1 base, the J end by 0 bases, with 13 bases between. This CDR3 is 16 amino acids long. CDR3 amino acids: CASSLRWRSVNTEAFF. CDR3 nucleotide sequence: TGCGCCAGCAGCTTGCGGTGGCGATCAGTGAACACTGAAGCTTTCTTT.

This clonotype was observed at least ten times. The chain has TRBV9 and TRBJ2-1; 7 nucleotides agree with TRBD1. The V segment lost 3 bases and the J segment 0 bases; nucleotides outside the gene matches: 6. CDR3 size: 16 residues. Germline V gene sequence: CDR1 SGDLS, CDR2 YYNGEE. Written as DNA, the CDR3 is TGTGCCAGCAGCGGCCCACAGGGGCACTCCTACAATGAGCAGTTCTTC. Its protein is CASSGPQGHSYNEQFF.

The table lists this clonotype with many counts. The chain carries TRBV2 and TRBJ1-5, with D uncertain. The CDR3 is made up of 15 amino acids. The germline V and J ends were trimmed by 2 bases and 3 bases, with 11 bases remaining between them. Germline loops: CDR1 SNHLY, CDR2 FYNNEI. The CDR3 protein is CASSELASPNQPQHF. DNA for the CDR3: TGTGCCAGCAGTGAATTAGCCAGCCCCAATCAGCCCCAGCATTTT.

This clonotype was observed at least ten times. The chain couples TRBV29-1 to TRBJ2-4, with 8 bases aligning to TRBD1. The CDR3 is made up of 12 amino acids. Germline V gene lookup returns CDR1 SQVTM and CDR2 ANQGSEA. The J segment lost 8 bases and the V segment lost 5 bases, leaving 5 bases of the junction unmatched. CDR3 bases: TGCAGCGTTAAACAGGGGGATGACATTCAGTACTTC. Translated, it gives CSVKQGDDIQYF.

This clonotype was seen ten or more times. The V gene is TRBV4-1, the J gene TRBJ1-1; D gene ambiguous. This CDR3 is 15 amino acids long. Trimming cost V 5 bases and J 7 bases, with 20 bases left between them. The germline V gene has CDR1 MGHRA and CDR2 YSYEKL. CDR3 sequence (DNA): TGCGCCAGCAGCAGAACGACGGACGCCCAACTTGAAGCTTTCTTT. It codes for CASSRTTDAQLEAFF.

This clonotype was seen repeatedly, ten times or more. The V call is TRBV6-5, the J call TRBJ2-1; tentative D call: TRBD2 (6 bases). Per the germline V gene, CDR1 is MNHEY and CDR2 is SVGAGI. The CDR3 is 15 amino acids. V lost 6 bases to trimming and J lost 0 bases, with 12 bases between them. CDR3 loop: CASSRGISSYNEQFF. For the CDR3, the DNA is TGTGCCAGCAGCCGCGGGATTTCCTCCTACAATGAGCAGTTCTTC.